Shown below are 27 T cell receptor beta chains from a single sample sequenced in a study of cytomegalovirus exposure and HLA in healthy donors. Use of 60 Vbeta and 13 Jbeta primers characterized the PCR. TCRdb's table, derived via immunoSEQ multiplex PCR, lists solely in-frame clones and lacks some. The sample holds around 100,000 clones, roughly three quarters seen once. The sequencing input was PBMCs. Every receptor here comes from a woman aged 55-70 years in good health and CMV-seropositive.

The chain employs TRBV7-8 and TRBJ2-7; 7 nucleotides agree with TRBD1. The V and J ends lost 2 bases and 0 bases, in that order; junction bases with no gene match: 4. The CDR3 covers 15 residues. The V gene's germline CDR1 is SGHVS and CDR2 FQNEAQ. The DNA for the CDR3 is TGTGCCAGCAGCTTACGGAAGGGGGCCTCCTACGAGCAGTACTTC. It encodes CASSLRKGASYEQYF.

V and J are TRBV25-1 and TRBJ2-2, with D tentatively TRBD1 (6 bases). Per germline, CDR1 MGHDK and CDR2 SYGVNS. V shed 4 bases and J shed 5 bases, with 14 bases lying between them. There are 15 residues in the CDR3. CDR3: CASSVTGGNTGELFF. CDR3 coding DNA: TGTGCCAGCAGTGTGACAGGCGGTAATACCGGGGAGCTGTTTTTT.

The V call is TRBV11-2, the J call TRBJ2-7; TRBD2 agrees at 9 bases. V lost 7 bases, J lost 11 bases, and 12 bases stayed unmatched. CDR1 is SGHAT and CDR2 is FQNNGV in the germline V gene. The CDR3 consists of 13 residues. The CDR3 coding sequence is TGTGCCAGCACCAAGACTAGCGGAGGTGTCGAGTACTTC. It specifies CASTKTSGGVEYF. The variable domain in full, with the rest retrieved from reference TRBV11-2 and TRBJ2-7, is EAGVAQSPRYKIIEKRQSVAFWCNPISGHATLYWYQQILGQGPKLLIQFQNNGVVDDSQLPKDRFSAERLKGVDSTLKIQPAKLEDSAVYLCASTKTSGGVEYFGPGTRLTVT.

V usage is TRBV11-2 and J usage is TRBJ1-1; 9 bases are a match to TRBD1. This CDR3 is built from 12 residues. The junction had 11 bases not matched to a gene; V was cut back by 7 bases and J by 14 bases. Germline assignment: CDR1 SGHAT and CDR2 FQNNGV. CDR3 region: CASTRDRERCFF. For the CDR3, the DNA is TGTGCCAGCACCCGGGACAGGGAGAGATGCTTCTTT.

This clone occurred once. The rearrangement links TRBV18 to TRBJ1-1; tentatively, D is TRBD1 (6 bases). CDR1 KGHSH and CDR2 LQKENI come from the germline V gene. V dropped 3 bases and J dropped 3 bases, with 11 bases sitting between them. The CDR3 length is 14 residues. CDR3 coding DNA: TGTGCCAGCTCACCGACAGGAGGAGACACTGAAGCTTTCTTT. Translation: CASSPTGGDTEAFF.

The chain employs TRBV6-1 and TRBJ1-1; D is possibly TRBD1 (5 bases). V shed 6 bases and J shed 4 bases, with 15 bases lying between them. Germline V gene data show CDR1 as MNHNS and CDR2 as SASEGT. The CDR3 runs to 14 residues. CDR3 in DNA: TGTGCCAGCAGGGGGTCAGGGCTGGGCACTGAAGCTTTCTTT. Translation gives CASRGSGLGTEAFF.

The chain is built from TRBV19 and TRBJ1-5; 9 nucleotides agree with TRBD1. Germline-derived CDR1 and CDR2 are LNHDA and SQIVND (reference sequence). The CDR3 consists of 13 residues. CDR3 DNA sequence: TGTGCTATAGCCGGGACAGGGAATCAGCCCCAGCATTTT. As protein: CAIAGTGNQPQHF.

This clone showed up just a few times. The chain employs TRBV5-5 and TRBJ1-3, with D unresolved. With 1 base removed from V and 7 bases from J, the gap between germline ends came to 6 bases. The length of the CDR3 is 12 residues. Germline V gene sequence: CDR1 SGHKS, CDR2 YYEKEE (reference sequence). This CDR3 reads CASSLPENTIYF. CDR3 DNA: TGTGCCAGCAGCTTGCCGGAGAACACCATATATTTT.

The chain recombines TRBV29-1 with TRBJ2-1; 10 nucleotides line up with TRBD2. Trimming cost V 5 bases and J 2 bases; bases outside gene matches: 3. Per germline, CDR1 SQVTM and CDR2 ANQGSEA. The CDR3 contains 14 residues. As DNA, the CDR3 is TGCAGCGTTCGACTAGCGGGTGCCTACAATGAGCAGTTCTTC. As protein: CSVRLAGAYNEQFF.

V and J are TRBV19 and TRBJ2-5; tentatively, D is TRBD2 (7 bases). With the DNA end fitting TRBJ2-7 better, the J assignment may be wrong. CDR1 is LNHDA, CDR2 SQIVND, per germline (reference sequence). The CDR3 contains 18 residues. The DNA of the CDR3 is TGTGCCAGTAGTATAGCGGTGTCTCGGGGGGCGCGATCCTACGAGCAGTACTTC. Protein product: CASSIAVSRGARSYEQYF.

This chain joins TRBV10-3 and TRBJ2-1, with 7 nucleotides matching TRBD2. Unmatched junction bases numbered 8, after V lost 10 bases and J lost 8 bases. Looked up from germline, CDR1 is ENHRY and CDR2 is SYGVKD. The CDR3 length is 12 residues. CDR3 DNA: TGTGCCACCCGACTAGCTGGGGATGAGCAGTTCTTC. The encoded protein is CATRLAGDEQFF.

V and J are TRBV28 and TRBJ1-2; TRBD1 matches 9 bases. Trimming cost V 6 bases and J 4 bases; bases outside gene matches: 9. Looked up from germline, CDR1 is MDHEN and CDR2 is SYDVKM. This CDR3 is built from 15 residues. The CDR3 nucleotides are TGTGCCAGCAGGCCCTATACAGGGGGCGGCTATGGCTACACCTTC. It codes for CASRPYTGGGYGYTF.

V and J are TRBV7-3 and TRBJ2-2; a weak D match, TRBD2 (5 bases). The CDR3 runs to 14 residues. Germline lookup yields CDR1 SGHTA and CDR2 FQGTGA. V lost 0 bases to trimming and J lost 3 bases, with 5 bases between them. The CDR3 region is CASSLTRDTGELFF. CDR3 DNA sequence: TGTGCCAGCAGCTTAACGCGGGACACCGGGGAGCTGTTTTTT.

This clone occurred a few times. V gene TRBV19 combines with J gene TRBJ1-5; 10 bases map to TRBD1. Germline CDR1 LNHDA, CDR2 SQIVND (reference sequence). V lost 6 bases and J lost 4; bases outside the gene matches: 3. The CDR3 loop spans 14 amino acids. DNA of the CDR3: TGTGCCAGTAGCCGACAGGGGGCTAATCAGCCCCAGCATTTT. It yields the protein CASSRQGANQPQHF.

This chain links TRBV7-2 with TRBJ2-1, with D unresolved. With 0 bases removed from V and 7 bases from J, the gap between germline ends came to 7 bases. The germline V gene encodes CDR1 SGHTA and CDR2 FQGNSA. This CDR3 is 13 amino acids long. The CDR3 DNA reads TGTGCCAGCAGCTTAGCGCCCCTAAATGAGCAGTTCTTC. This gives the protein CASSLAPLNEQFF.

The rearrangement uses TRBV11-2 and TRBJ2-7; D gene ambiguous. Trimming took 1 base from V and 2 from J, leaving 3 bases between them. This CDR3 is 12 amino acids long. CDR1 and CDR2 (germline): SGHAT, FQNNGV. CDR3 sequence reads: CASSLGAYEQYF. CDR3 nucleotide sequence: TGTGCCAGCAGCTTAGGAGCCTACGAGCAGTACTTC.

CDR3 loop: CASAGQINTGELFF. The CDR3 coding sequence is TGTGCCAGCGCTGGACAGATCAACACCGGGGAGCTGTTTTTT. The chain employs TRBV7-3 and TRBJ2-2, with a possible D match to TRBD1 (6 bases). V shed 8 bases and J shed 2 bases, with 12 bases lying between them. This CDR3 spans 14 amino acids. Germline V CDR1 and CDR2: SGHTA, FQGTGA.

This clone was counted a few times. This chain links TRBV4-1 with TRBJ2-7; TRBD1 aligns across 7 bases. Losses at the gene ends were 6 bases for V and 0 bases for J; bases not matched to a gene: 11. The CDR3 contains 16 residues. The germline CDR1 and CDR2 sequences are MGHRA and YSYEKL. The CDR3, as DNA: TGCGCCAGCAGTCCCTCCGACAGGGTATACTCCTACGAGCAGTACTTC. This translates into CASSPSDRVYSYEQYF.

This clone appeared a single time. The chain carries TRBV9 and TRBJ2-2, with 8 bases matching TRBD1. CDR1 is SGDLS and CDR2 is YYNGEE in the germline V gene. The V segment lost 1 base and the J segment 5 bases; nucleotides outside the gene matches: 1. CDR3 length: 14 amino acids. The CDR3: CASSVQGATGELFF. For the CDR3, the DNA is TGTGCCAGCAGCGTACAGGGGGCGACCGGGGAGCTGTTTTTT.

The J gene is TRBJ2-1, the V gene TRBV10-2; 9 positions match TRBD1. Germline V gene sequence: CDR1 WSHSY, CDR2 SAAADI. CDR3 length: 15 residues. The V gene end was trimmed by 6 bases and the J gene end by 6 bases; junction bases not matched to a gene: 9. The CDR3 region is CASRVTGGVPNEQFF. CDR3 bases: TGCGCCAGCAGAGTCACAGGGGGCGTCCCCAATGAGCAGTTCTTC.

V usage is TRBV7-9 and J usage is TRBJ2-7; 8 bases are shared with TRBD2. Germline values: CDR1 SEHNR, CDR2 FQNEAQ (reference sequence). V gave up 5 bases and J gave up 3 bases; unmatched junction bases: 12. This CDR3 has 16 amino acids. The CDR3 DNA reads TGTGCCAGCAGCGGGTCTTCAGCGGGAGTGGGCTACGAGCAGTACTTC. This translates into CASSGSSAGVGYEQYF.

CDR3 protein: CATSRRGSGNTEAFF. CDR3 bases: TGTGCCACCAGCAGACGGGGATCGGGGAACACTGAAGCTTTCTTT. The rearrangement uses TRBV15 and TRBJ1-1; D not certain. Trimming cost V 2 bases and J 1 base, with 11 bases left between them. The CDR3 has 15 residues. Germline V CDR1 and CDR2: LNHNV, YYDKDF (reference sequence). Complete variable domain (other parts from reference TRBV15 and TRBJ1-1): DAMVIQNPRYQVTQFGKPVTLSCSQTLNHNVMYWYQQKSSQAPKLLFHYYDKDFNNEADTPDNFQSRRPNTSFCFLDIRSPGLGDTAMYLCATSRRGSGNTEAFFGQGTRLTVV.

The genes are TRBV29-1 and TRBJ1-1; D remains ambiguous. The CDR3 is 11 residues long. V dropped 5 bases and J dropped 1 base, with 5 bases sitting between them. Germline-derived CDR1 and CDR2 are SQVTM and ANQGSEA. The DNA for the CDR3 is TGCAGCGTTACAGAGAACACTGAAGCTTTCTTT. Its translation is CSVTENTEAFF.

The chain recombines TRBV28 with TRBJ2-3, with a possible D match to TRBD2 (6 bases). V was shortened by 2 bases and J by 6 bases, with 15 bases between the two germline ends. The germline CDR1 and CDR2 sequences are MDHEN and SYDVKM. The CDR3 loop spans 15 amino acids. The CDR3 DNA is TGTGCCAGCAGTTTAGTGGCGGGATGGTCTGATACGCAGTATTTT. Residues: CASSLVAGWSDTQYF. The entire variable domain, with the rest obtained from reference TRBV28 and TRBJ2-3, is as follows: DVKVTQSSRYLVKRTGEKVFLECVQDMDHENMFWYRQDPGLGLRLIYFSYDVKMKEKGDIPEGYSVSREKKERFSLILESASTNQTSMYLCASSLVAGWSDTQYFGPGTRLTVL.

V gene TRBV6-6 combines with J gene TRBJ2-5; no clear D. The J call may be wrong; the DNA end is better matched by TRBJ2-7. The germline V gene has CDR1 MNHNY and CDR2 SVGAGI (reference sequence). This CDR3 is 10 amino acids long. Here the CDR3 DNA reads TGTGCCAGCAATAAAGCCGAGCAGTACTTC. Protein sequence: CASNKAEQYF.

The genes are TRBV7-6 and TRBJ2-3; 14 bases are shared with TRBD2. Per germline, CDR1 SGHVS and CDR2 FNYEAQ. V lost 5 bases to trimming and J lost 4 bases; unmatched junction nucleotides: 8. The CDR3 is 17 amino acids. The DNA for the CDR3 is TGTGCCAGCAGCCCCAAGACTAGCGGGAGGGCCGCAGATACGCAGTATTTT. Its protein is CASSPKTSGRAADTQYF.

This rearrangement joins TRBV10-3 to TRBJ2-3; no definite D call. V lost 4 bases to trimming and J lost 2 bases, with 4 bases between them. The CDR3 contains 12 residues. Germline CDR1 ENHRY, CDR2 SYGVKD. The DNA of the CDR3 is TGTGCCATCAGTGGACTCACAGATACGCAGTATTTT. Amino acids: CAISGLTDTQYF.